This TCR beta chain comes out of a study of T cell changes during pregnancy in multiple sclerosis. TCRdb's table, derived via immunoSEQ multiplex PCR, lists solely in-frame clones and lacks some. The sample yields around 40,000 clones, around nine tenths seen once. This CDR3 is built from 15 residues. V lost 1 base to trimming and J lost 4 bases, with 11 bases between them. The germline CDR1 and CDR2 sequences are SGHVS and FQNEAQ. Sequencing used CD4+ T cells from peripheral blood mononuclear cells, obtained in the first trimester of pregnancy. The chain carries TRBV7-8 and TRBJ1-5; perhaps TRBD1 as D (6 bases). The clonotype was recovered from a female donor in good health, enrolled as a control in a pregnancy study. The CDR3 is CASSLGGGPNQPQHF. CDR3 in DNA: TGTGCCAGCAGCTTAGGAGGGGGTCCTAATCAGCCCCAGCATTTT.